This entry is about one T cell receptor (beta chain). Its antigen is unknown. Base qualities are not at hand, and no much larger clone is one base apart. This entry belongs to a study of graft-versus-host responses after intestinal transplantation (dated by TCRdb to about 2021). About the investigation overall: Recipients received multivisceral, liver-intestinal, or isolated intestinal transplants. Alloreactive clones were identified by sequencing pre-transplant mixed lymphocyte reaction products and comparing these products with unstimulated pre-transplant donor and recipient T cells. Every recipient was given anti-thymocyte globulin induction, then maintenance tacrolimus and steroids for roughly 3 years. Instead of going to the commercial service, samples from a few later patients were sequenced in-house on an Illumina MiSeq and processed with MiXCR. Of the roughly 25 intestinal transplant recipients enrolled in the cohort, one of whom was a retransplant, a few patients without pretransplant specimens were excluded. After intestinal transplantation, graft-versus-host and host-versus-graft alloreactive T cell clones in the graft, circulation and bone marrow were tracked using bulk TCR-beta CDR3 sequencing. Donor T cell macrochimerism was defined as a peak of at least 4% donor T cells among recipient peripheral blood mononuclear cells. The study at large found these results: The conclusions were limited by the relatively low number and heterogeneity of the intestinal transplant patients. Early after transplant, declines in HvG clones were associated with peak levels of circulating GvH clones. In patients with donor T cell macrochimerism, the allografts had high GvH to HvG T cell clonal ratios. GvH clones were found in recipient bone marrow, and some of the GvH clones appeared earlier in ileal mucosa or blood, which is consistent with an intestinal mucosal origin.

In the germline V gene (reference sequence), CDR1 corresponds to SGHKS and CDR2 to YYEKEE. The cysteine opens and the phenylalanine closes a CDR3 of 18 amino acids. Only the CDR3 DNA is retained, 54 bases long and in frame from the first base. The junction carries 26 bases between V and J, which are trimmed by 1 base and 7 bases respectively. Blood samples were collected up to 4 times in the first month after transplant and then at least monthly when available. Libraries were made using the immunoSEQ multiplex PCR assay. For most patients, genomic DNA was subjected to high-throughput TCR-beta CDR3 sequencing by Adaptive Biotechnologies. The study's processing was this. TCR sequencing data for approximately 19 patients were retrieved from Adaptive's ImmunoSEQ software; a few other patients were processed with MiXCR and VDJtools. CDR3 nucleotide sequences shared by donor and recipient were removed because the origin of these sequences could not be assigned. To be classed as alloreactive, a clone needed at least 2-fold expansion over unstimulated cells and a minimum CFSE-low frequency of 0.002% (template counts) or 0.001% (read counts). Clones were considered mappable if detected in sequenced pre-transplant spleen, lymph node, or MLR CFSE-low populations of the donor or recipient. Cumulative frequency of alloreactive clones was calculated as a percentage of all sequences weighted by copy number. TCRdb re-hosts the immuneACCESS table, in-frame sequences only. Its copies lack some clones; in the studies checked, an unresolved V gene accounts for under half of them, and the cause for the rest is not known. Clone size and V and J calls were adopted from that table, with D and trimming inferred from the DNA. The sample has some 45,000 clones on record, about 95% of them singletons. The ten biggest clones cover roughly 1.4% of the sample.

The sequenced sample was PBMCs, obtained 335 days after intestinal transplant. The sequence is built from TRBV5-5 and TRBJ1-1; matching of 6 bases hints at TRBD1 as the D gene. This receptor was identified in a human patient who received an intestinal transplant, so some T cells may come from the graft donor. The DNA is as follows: TGTGCCAGCAGCTTGCGGGCCACCGGGCCTCAGGGCAGGGGTGAAGCTTTCTTT. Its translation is CASSLRATGPQGRGEAFF.